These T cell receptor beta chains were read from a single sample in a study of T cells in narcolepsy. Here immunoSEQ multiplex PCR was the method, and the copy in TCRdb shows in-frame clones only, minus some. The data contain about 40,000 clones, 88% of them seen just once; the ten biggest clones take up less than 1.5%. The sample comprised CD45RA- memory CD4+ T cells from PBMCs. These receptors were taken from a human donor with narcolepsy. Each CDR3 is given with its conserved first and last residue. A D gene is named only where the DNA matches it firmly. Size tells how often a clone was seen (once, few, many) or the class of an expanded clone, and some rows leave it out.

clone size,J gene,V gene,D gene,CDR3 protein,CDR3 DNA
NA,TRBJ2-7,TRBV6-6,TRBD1,CATARDRVSEQYF,TGTGCCACTGCCCGGGACAGGGTAAGCGAGCAGTACTTC
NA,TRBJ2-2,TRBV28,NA,CASSFLRSGLTGELFF,TGTGCCAGCAGTTTTCTACGGTCGGGCCTAACCGGGGAGCTGTTTTTT
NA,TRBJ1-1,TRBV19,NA,CASGSKGDTEAFF,TGTGCCAGTGGGTCCAAAGGGGACACTGAAGCTTTCTTT
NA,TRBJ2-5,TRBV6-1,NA,CASRTLTGLQETQYF,TGTGCCAGCCGCACCCTGACGGGACTCCAAGAGACCCAGTACTTC
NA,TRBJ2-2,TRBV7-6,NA,CASSLSSNTGELFF,TGTGCCAGCAGCTTATCTTCGAACACCGGGGAGCTGTTTTTT
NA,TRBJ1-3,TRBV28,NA,CASSPTWSSGNTIYF,TGTGCCAGCAGCCCCACTTGGAGCTCTGGAAACACCATATATTTT
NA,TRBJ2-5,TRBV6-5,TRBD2,CASSSGLAETQYF,TGTGCCAGCAGTTCGGGACTAGCGGAGACCCAGTACTTC
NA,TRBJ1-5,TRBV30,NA,CAWSVMGKQPQHF,TGTGCCTGGAGTGTTATGGGGAAGCAGCCCCAGCATTTT
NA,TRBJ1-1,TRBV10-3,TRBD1,CATSRDRDTEAFF,TGTGCCACGTCTCGGGACAGGGACACTGAAGCTTTCTTT
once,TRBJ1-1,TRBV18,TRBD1,CASSPTGQMNTEAFF,TGTGCCAGCTCACCAACGGGACAGATGAACACTGAAGCTTTCTTT
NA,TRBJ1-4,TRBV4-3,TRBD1,CASSQDLGQGEKLFF,TGCGCCAGCAGCCAAGATCTGGGACAGGGAGAAAAACTGTTTTTT
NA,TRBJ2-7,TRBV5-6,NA,CASTLRGSYEQYF,TGTGCCAGCACCCTCCGTGGGTCCTACGAGCAGTACTTC
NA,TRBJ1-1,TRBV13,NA,CASSLEGVDTEAFF,TGTGCCAGCAGCTTAGAGGGAGTGGACACTGAAGCTTTCTTT
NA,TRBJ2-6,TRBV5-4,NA,CASSLDPQGSGANVLTF,TGTGCCAGCAGCTTGGACCCACAGGGCTCTGGGGCCAACGTCCTGACTTTC
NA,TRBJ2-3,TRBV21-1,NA,CASSKTGVGYTDTQYF,TGTGCCAGCAGCAAAACTGGGGTTGGATACACAGATACGCAGTATTTT
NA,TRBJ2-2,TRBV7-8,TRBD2,CASSVSGEPGELFF,TGTGCCAGCAGCGTTAGCGGGGAACCCGGGGAGCTGTTTTTT
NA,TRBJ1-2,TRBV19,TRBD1,CASSIYRGPGYGYTF,TGTGCCAGTAGTATTTACAGGGGGCCGGGGTATGGCTACACCTTC
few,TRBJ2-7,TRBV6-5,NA,CASSYSGDTGGEQYF,TGTGCCAGCAGTTACTCGGGGGACACGGGCGGCGAGCAGTACTTC
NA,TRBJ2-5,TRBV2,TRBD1,CASSRDREETQYF,TGTGCCAGCAGTCGAGACAGGGAAGAGACCCAGTACTTC
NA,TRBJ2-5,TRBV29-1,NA,CSVEPTHQYF,TGCAGCGTTGAGCCCACACATCAGTACTTC
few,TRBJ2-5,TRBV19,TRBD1,CASSMGQTLQETQYF,TGTGCCAGTAGTATGGGACAGACTCTCCAAGAGACCCAGTACTTC
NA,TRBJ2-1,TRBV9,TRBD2,CASSEGTSGRAYGNEQFF,TGCGCCAGCAGCGAGGGGACTAGCGGGAGGGCCTATGGCAATGAGCAGTTCTTC
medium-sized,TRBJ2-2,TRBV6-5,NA,CASSSGPDTGELFF,TGTGCCAGCAGTTCGGGTCCTGACACCGGGGAGCTGTTTTTT
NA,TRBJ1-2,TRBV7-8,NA,CASSLVSTNYGYTF,TGTGCCAGCAGCTTAGTTTCGACTAACTATGGCTACACCTTC
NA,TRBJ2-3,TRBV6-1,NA,CASSRLQDGTDTQYF,TGTGCCAGCAGCCGACTTCAGGACGGCACAGATACGCAGTATTTT
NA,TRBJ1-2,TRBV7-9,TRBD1,CASSLEGDRGYGYTF,TGTGCCAGCAGCTTAGAAGGGGACAGGGGGTATGGCTACACCTTC
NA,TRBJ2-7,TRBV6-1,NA,CASSWARAYEQYF,TGTGCCAGCAGTTGGGCCCGCGCCTACGAGCAGTACTTC
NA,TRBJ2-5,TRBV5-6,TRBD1,CASSFGTGVIETQYF,TGTGCCAGCAGCTTCGGGACAGGGGTGATCGAGACCCAGTACTTC
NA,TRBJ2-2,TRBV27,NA,CASSLSERRDTGELFF,TGTGCCAGCAGTTTATCGGAGAGGCGGGACACCGGGGAGCTGTTTTTT
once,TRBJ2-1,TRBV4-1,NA,CASSQDYVSPYQNEQFF,TGCGCCAGCAGCCAAGATTATGTGAGTCCTTACCAGAATGAGCAGTTCTTC
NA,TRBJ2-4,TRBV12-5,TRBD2,CASGLVLPSAGAGIQYF,TGTGCTAGTGGTTTGGTGCTGCCGTCAGCGGGAGCTGGCATTCAGTACTTC
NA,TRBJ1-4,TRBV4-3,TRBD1,CASSQWLGGQGGKKLFF,TGCGCCAGCAGCCAATGGTTGGGGGGACAGGGCGGGAAAAAACTGTTTTTT
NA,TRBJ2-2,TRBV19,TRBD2,CASSMVASGTGELFF,TGTGCCAGTAGTATGGTTGCTAGCGGCACCGGGGAGCTGTTTTTT
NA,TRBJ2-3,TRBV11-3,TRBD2,CASSLGRREERDTQYF,TGTGCCAGCAGCTTAGGTCGGCGGGAGGAACGAGATACGCAGTATTTT
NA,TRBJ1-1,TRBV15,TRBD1,CATSRDQGQAEAFF,TGTGCCACCAGCAGAGATCAGGGACAGGCTGAAGCTTTCTTT
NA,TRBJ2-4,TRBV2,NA,CASRVGQINIQYF,TGTGCCAGCAGGGTCGGACAGATCAACATTCAGTACTTC
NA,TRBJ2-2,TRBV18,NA,CASSPQKGEELFF,TGTGCCAGCTCACCACAGAAGGGCGAGGAGCTGTTTTTT
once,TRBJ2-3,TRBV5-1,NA,CASSPRTEPGTDTQYF,TGCGCCAGCAGCCCCCGGACAGAACCGGGCACAGATACGCAGTATTTT
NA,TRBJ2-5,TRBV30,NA,CAWCSSARQETQYF,TGTGCCTGGTGTAGCTCAGCCCGTCAAGAGACCCAGTACTTC
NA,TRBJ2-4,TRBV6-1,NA,CASSHRETAKNIQYF,TGTGCCAGCAGTCACAGGGAGACAGCCAAAAACATTCAGTACTTC
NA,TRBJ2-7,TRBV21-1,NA,CASSKSGGQTYEQYF,TGTGCCAGCAGCAAATCCGGTGGACAGACCTACGAGCAGTACTTC
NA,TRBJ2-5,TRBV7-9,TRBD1,CASSSPNIPGQGADF,TGTGCCAGCAGCTCACCAAATATTCCGGGACAGGGGGCGGACTTC